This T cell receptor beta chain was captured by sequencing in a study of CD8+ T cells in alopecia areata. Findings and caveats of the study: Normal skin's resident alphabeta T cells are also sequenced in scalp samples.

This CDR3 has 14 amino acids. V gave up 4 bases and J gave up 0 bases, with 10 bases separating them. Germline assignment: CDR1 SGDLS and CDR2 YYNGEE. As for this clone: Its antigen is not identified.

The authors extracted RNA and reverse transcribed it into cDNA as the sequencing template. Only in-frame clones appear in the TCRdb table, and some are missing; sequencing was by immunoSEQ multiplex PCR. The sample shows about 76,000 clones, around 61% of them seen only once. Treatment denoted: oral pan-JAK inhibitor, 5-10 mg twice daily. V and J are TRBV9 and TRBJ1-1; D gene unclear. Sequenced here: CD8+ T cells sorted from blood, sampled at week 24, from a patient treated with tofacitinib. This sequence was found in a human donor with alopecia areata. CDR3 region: CASSPTGMNTEAFF. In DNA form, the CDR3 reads TGTGCCAGCAGCCCCACCGGCATGAACACTGAAGCTTTCTTT.